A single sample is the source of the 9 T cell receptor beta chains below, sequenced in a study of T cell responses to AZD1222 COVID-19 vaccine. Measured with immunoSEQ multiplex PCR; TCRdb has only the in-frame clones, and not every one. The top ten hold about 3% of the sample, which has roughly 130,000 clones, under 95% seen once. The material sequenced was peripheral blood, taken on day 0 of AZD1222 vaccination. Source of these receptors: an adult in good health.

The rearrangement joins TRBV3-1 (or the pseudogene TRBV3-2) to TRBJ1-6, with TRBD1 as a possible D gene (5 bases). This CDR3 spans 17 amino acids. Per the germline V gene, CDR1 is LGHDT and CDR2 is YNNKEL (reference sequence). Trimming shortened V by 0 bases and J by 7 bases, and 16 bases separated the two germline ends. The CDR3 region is CASSQDSGTLPNSPLHF. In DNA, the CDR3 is TGTGCCAGCAGCCAAGATTCCGGGACCCTACCGAATTCACCCCTCCACTTT.

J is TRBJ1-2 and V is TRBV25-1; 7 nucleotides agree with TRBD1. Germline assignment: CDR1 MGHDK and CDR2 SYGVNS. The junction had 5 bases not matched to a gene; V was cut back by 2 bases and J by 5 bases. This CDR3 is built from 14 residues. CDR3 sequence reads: CASSEHHRGYGYTF. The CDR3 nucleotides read TGTGCCAGCAGTGAACATCACAGGGGATATGGCTACACCTTC.

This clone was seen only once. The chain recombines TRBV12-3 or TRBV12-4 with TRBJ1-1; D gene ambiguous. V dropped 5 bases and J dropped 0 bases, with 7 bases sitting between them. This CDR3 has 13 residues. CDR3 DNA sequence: TGTGCCAGCAGTGTGCAGTTGAACACTGAAGCTTTCTTT. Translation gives CASSVQLNTEAFF.

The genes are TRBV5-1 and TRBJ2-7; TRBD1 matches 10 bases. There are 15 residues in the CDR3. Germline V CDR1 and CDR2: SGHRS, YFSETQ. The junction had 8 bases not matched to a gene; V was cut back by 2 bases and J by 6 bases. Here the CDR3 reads CASSLLKDRGTEQYF. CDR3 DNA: TGCGCCAGCAGCTTACTCAAGGACAGGGGGACCGAGCAGTACTTC.

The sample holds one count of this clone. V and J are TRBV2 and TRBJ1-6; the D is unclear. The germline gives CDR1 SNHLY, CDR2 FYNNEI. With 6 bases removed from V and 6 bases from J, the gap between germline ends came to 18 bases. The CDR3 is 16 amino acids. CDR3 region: CASRPGAGSFNSPLHF. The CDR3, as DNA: TGTGCCAGCAGGCCAGGTGCGGGATCTTTTAATTCACCCCTCCACTTT.

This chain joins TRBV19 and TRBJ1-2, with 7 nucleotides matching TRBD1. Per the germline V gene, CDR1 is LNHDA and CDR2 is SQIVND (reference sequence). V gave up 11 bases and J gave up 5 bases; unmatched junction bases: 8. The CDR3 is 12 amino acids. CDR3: CAGRGDRYGYTF. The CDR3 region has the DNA TGTGCCGGAAGGGGGGACAGATATGGCTACACCTTC.

CDR3 sequence: CASSPAWGARNSPLHF. Here the CDR3 DNA reads TGCGCCAGCAGCCCCGCATGGGGGGCGCGGAATTCACCCCTCCACTTT. The chain has TRBV5-1 and TRBJ1-6; tentative D call: TRBD1 (6 bases). This CDR3 is 16 amino acids long. Germline loops: CDR1 SGHRS, CDR2 YFSETQ. V was pared by 4 bases and J by 7 bases, with 18 bases between.

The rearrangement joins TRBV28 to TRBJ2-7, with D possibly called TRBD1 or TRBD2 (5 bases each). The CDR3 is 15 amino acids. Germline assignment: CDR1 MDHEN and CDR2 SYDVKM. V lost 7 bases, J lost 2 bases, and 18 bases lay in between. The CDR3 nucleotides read TGTGCCAGCAACACTGGGACCCCCCACCCCTACGAGCAGTACTTC. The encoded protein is CASNTGTPHPYEQYF.

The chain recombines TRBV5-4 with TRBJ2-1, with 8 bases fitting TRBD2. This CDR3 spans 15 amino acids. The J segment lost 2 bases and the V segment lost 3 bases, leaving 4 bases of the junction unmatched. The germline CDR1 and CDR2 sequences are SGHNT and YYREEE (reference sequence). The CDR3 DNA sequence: TGTGCCAGCAGCTCCGGGACTAGTGCCTACAATGAGCAGTTCTTC. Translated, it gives CASSSGTSAYNEQFF.